The sequence of this TCR beta chain was determined in a study of blood T cell repertoires in COVID-19. CDR1 SGDLS and CDR2 YYNGEE come from the germline V gene. The V and J ends lost 0 bases and 4 bases respectively, with 10 bases between them. The CDR3 length is 14 residues. For this clone: Within the sample, other DNA sequences also encode this same CDR3.

Assay: immunoSEQ multiplex PCR; the TCRdb copy retains only in-frame clones and omits some. The profile shows approximately 440,000 clones, 90% of them singletons. The sample comprised PBMCs or T cells enriched from blood (not recorded which). The TCR sequence derives from a man between 18 and 35 years old who had recovered from COVID-19. This chain connects TRBV9 to TRBJ1-1, with D unresolved. The CDR3 spells CASSVVTGSTEAFF. CDR3 in DNA: TGTGCCAGCAGCGTAGTAACGGGGTCCACTGAAGCTTTCTTT.